Sequencing of this TCR beta chain was carried out in a study of cytomegalovirus exposure and HLA in healthy donors. Primers: 60 Vbeta forward and 13 Jbeta reverse. Produced via immunoSEQ multiplex PCR; TCRdb's table is partial and in-frame only. The table records about 62,000 clones, more than 75% of them present only once. V gave up 6 bases and J gave up 7 bases; unmatched junction bases: 11. The length of the CDR3 is 14 residues. Germline V CDR1 and CDR2: MNHNY, SVGAGI (reference sequence). A single count supports this clone. The chain joins TRBV6-6 to TRBJ2-5, with 7 bases fitting TRBD1. Sequenced input: PBMCs. This TCR was recovered from a man aged 18 to 29 in good health and CMV-seronegative. The CDR3 DNA sequence: TGTGCCAGCAGCGATAACAGGGGCGAGGTGACCCAGTACTTC. It specifies CASSDNRGEVTQYF.